The following is a T cell receptor (beta chain) sequence with its context. Antigen unknown. Time point given: cycle 4 day 1 (C4D1), after 6 weeks of nivolumab. Each patient experienced a relapse that followed autologous stem cell transplantation, and brentuximab vedotin exposure varied. These data come from a study of PD-1 blockade in classical Hodgkin lymphoma. Overall study results and limits: Those starting nivolumab under 1 year post-ASCT were excluded.

The CDR3 runs 15 residues. V lost 5 bases and J lost 1; bases outside the gene matches: 5. Germline loops: CDR1 SGHTA, CDR2 FQGNSA. The repertoire was sequenced with immunoSEQ multiplex PCR; TCRdb's copy has only in-frame clones and lacks some. The table records fewer than 9,000 clones, around 90% of them present only once. The sequencing used peripheral blood mononuclear cells (PBMCs), collected before the fourth cycle of nivolumab. The gene calls are TRBV7-2 and TRBJ1-3; TRBD1 agrees at 7 bases. The source is a human donor with classical Hodgkin lymphoma. The CDR3 DNA is TGTGCCAGCAGCCAAAACAGGGGATCTGGAAACACCATATATTTT. Its protein product is CASSQNRGSGNTIYF.